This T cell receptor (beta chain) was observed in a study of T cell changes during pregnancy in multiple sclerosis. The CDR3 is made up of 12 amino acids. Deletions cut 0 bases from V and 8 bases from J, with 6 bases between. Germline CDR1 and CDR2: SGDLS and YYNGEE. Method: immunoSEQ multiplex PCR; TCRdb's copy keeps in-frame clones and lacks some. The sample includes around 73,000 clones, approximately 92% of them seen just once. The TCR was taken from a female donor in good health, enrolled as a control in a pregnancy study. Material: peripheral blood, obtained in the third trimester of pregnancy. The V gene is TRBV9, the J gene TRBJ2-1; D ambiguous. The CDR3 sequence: CASSVGGDEQFF. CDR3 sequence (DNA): TGTGCCAGCAGCGTAGGAGGAGATGAGCAGTTCTTC. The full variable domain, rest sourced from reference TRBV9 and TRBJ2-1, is DSGVTQTPKHLITATGQRVTLRCSPRSGDLSVYWYQQSLDQGLQFLIQYYNGEERAKGNILERFSAQQFPDLHSELNLSSLELGDSALYFCASSVGGDEQFFGPGTRLTVL.